The 30 T cell receptor beta chains below come from one sample, sequenced in a study of cytomegalovirus exposure and HLA in healthy donors. Here immunoSEQ multiplex PCR was the method, and the copy in TCRdb shows in-frame clones only, minus some. This sample has some 110,000 clones, with about 94% found just once. Sequencing was done on a sample of PBMCs. The origin of the receptors is a woman in her late teens or twenties in good health and CMV-seronegative.

The chain links TRBV14 to TRBJ1-5, with TRBD1 matching over 8 bases. V shed 2 bases and J 0 bases; nucleotides not matched to a gene: 6. The CDR3 has 17 residues. CDR1 and CDR2 (germline): SGHDN, FVKESK. The CDR3 spells CASSQKGTGGSNQPQHF. The CDR3 DNA reads TGTGCCAGCAGCCAAAAAGGTACAGGGGGTAGCAATCAGCCCCAGCATTTT.

The chain combines TRBV7-9 with TRBJ2-1; tentatively, D is TRBD2 (5 bases). The length of the CDR3 is 15 residues. V was pared by 5 bases and J by 4 bases, with 15 bases between. CDR1 and CDR2 from the germline V gene are SEHNR and FQNEAQ (reference sequence). This CDR3 is CASSPPERTYNEQFF. CDR3 coding DNA: TGTGCCAGCAGCCCCCCAGAGCGGACTTACAATGAGCAGTTCTTC.

This clone was seen only once. The gene calls are TRBV11-2 and TRBJ2-1; a possible D gene is TRBD1 (6 bases). The CDR3 is made up of 15 amino acids. V was trimmed by 3 bases and J by 3 bases, leaving 12 bases between them. Germline loops: CDR1 SGHAT, CDR2 FQNNGV. The DNA for the CDR3 is TGTGCCAGCAGCTTTGACAGGAGATACTACAATGAGCAGTTCTTC. Encoded protein: CASSFDRRYYNEQFF.

The gene calls are TRBV18 and TRBJ2-3, with 10 nucleotides matching TRBD2. The V segment lost 5 bases and the J segment 0 bases; nucleotides outside the gene matches: 8. The CDR3 spans 17 residues. The germline V gene has CDR1 KGHSH and CDR2 LQKENI. CDR3 residues: CASSKGTSGASTDTQYF. CDR3 sequence (DNA): TGTGCCAGCTCAAAGGGAACTAGCGGGGCCAGCACAGATACGCAGTATTTT.

This clone has only one observation. CDR3 DNA sequence: TGTGCCAGCAGTGAGTACCCCAGGGGTTATCGAGCTGGAAACACCATATATTTT. Protein product: CASSEYPRGYRAGNTIYF. This sequence joins TRBV6-1 and TRBJ1-3; the D gene is possibly TRBD1 (6 bases). Trimming took off 3 bases at V and 2 bases at J, with 20 bases between the two ends. The V gene's germline CDR1 is MNHNS and CDR2 SASEGT. This CDR3 contains 18 residues.

This clone is a singleton in its sample. This chain uses TRBV4-1 with TRBJ2-7; 7 bases fit TRBD2. This CDR3 has 15 residues. Germline V gene data show CDR1 as MGHRA and CDR2 as YSYEKL. V was clipped by 4 bases and J by 2 bases; unmatched bases: 8. The CDR3 DNA sequence: TGCGCCAGCAGCCGAGCTAGCGGAACTGCCTACGAGCAGTACTTC. Translation: CASSRASGTAYEQYF.

This chain connects TRBV7-9 to TRBJ2-5, with TRBD1 as a possible D gene (6 bases). Trimming took 4 bases from V and 2 from J, leaving 11 bases between them. In germline, CDR1 is SEHNR, CDR2 FQNEAQ (reference sequence). The CDR3 loop spans 14 amino acids. CDR3 sequence reads: CASSSNRDQETQYF. The CDR3 DNA follows: TGTGCCAGCAGCTCTAACAGGGATCAAGAGACCCAGTACTTC. Complete variable domain (other parts from reference TRBV7-9 and TRBJ2-5): DTGVSQNPRHKITKRGQNVTFRCDPISEHNRLYWYRQTLGQGPEFLTYFQNEAQLEKSRLLSDRFSAERPKGSFSTLEIQRTEQGDSAMYLCASSSNRDQETQYFGPGTRLLVL.

The chain is built from TRBV25-1 and TRBJ1-2; TRBD1 matches at 7 bases. From germline, CDR1 is MGHDK and CDR2 SYGVNS. Trimming removed 5 bases from V and 2 bases from J; junction bases left unmatched: 8. The CDR3 is 15 residues long. CDR3 sequence: CASSPTTGQNYGYTF. The CDR3, as DNA: TGTGCCAGCAGTCCTACGACAGGGCAGAACTATGGCTACACCTTC.

This chain connects TRBV7-9 to TRBJ2-7, with TRBD1 identical over 9 bases. This CDR3 has 15 amino acids. V trimming: 2 bases; J trimming: 5 bases; junction bases outside the gene matches: 7. Germline V gene lookup returns CDR1 SEHNR and CDR2 FQNEAQ (reference sequence). The DNA of the CDR3 is TGTGCCAGCAGCTTACCGGGACAGGGTGACAACGAGCAGTACTTC. It yields the protein CASSLPGQGDNEQYF.

The V and J genes are TRBV5-1 and TRBJ2-2, with 9 bases fitting TRBD2. With 5 bases clipped from V and 3 bases from J, the junction kept 8 bases outside the gene matches. The CDR3 has 16 amino acids. The germline V gene has CDR1 SGHRS and CDR2 YFSETQ. CDR3: CASRSSSGVDTGELFF. DNA of the CDR3: TGCGCCAGCAGATCCTCTAGCGGGGTGGACACCGGGGAGCTGTTTTTT.

The chain combines TRBV12-5 with TRBJ2-7; 10 bases align to TRBD1. This CDR3 spans 15 amino acids. Trimming removed 1 base from V and 5 bases from J; junction bases left unmatched: 5. The V gene's germline CDR1 is LGHNT and CDR2 FRNRAP. This CDR3 reads CASGLGDRGLDEQYF. Written as DNA, the CDR3 is TGTGCTAGTGGTTTGGGAGACAGGGGGCTTGACGAGCAGTACTTC.

This clone came up once. V and J are TRBV5-4 and TRBJ1-1; 10 positions agree with TRBD1. J lost 2 bases, V lost 3 bases, and 4 bases had no gene match. The CDR3 consists of 15 residues. Germline loops: CDR1 SGHNT, CDR2 YYREEE (reference sequence). CDR3 sequence: CASSYDRGRNTEAFF. In DNA, the CDR3 is TGTGCCAGCAGCTACGACAGGGGGCGAAACACTGAAGCTTTCTTT.

The chain recombines TRBV6-1 with TRBJ2-2, with 9 positions matching TRBD1. V gave up 4 bases and J gave up 2 bases; unmatched junction bases: 14. The CDR3 contains 19 residues. Germline CDR1 MNHNS, CDR2 SASEGT. The CDR3 DNA sequence: TGTGCCAGCAGTGCACGACGAGGGACAGGGAAAGGAAACACCGGGGAGCTGTTTTTT. As protein: CASSARRGTGKGNTGELFF.

This chain links TRBV7-2 with TRBJ1-5; D unresolved. Germline lookup yields CDR1 SGHTA and CDR2 FQGNSA. Between the trimmed V and J ends, which lost 2 bases and 7 bases, there was a span of 12 bases. The CDR3 runs 14 residues. The CDR3 bases are TGTGCCAGCAGCTTAACGGGAATCGGGCAGCCCCAGCATTTT. It specifies CASSLTGIGQPQHF.

V is TRBV27 and J is TRBJ1-2; 8 bases agree with TRBD1. This CDR3 is 13 amino acids long. Germline lookup yields CDR1 MNHEY and CDR2 SMNVEV (reference sequence). The V gene end was trimmed by 8 bases and the J gene end by 4 bases; junction bases not matched to a gene: 6. DNA for the CDR3: TGTGCCAGCGCCGGACAGGGTTTCTATGGCTACACCTTC. It yields the protein CASAGQGFYGYTF.

The CDR3 nucleotides are TGTGCCAGTAGTGAGAGAGGAATGAGCAATCAGCCCCAGCATTTT. It codes for CASSERGMSNQPQHF. The chain has TRBV19 and TRBJ1-5; no definite D call. The CDR3 extends over 15 amino acids. Germline values: CDR1 LNHDA, CDR2 SQIVND (reference sequence). Trimming removed 5 bases at V and 1 base at J, with 12 bases between.

The chain is built from TRBV2 and TRBJ1-2; D is undetermined. Germline CDR1 is SNHLY and CDR2 is FYNNEI. The ends were cut back, 8 bases at V and 4 bases at J, with 14 bases in the middle. This CDR3 has 13 amino acids. CDR3 protein: CASLRVESYGYTF. DNA of the CDR3: TGTGCCAGCCTCCGTGTGGAGTCCTATGGCTACACCTTC. The complete variable domain, with remaining parts taken from reference TRBV2 and TRBJ1-2, reads EPEVTQTPSHQVTQMGQEVILRCVPISNHLYFYWYRQILGQKVEFLVSFYNNEISEKSEIFDDQFSVERPDGSNFTLKIRSTKLEDSAMYFCASLRVESYGYTFGSGTRLTVV.

V and J are TRBV5-4 and TRBJ2-2; D gene uncertain. The CDR3 is 12 amino acids. V gave up 4 bases and J gave up 5 bases, with 6 bases separating them. CDR1 is SGHNT, CDR2 YYREEE, per germline (reference sequence). Here the CDR3 reads CASSPVTGELFF. In DNA form, the CDR3 reads TGTGCCAGCAGCCCGGTGACCGGGGAGCTGTTTTTT.

This chain joins TRBV5-6 and TRBJ2-7, with 8 bases that match TRBD2. Germline CDR1 reads SGHDT; CDR2 reads YYEEEE. CDR3 size: 15 residues. V lost 2 bases to trimming and J lost 7 bases; unmatched junction nucleotides: 11. In nucleotides, the CDR3 is TGTGCCAGCAGCTTTAGCCTAGCGGGCCCGCTGGAGCAGTACTTC. This encodes CASSFSLAGPLEQYF.

The rearrangement uses TRBV4-1 and TRBJ2-7; 7 bases are a match to TRBD2. From germline, CDR1 is MGHRA and CDR2 YSYEKL. This CDR3 has 16 residues. V was clipped by 4 bases and J by 0 bases; unmatched bases: 9. CDR3 sequence: CASSLRDAGASYEQYF. CDR3 in DNA: TGCGCCAGCAGCCTCCGAGATGCGGGAGCCTCCTACGAGCAGTACTTC.

The V call is TRBV30, the J call TRBJ1-4; the match to TRBD1 covers 7 bases. Germline lookup yields CDR1 GTSNPN and CDR2 SVGIG (reference sequence). This CDR3 comprises 18 residues. The V gene end was trimmed by 3 bases and the J gene end by 2 bases; junction bases not matched to a gene: 15. The CDR3 here is CAWRGGFGTVATNEKLFF. The CDR3 nucleotides read TGTGCCTGGAGGGGGGGCTTCGGGACAGTGGCCACTAATGAAAAACTGTTTTTT.

The J gene is TRBJ2-5, the V gene TRBV7-9, with 7 bases matching TRBD2. Losses at the gene ends were 5 bases for V and 5 bases for J; bases not matched to a gene: 5. This CDR3 is built from 13 residues. Germline V gene data show CDR1 as SEHNR and CDR2 as FQNEAQ (reference sequence). In nucleotides, the CDR3 is TGTGCCAGCAGCCCTCGGGGGGTGGAGACCCAGTACTTC. Amino acids: CASSPRGVETQYF.

This sequence joins TRBV5-6 and TRBJ1-1, with D hard to call. The CDR3 runs 15 residues. The ends were cut back, 0 bases at V and 2 bases at J, with 11 bases in the middle. CDR1 SGHDT and CDR2 YYEEEE come from the germline V gene. CDR3 nucleotides: TGTGCCAGCAGCTTGGATCGGGAGGGAAACACTGAAGCTTTCTTT. This gives the protein CASSLDREGNTEAFF.

V usage is TRBV18 and J usage is TRBJ1-3, with D possibly matching TRBD1 (6 bases). The germline V and J ends were trimmed by 6 bases and 0 bases, with 12 bases remaining between them. CDR1 KGHSH and CDR2 LQKENI come from the germline V gene. The CDR3 loop spans 15 amino acids. The CDR3 protein is CASSTQGTSGNTIYF. The CDR3 region has the DNA TGTGCCAGCTCGACACAGGGAACCTCTGGAAACACCATATATTTT.

This chain links TRBV30 with TRBJ1-2; weak D call: TRBD1 (6 bases). Trimming took off 6 bases at V and 8 bases at J, with 13 bases between the two ends. Germline V CDR1 and CDR2: GTSNPN, SVGIG (reference sequence). This CDR3 contains 11 residues. The CDR3 loop reads CACTTGWGYTF. The CDR3 DNA reads TGTGCCTGTACAACAGGGTGGGGCTACACCTTC.

The V call is TRBV30, the J call TRBJ2-2; 9 nucleotides align to TRBD1. V lost 3 bases and J lost 1; bases outside the gene matches: 0. The germline gives CDR1 GTSNPN, CDR2 SVGIG (reference sequence). CDR3 size: 14 residues. In DNA form, the CDR3 reads TGTGCCTGGAGGGGACAGGGGAACACCGGGGAGCTGTTTTTT. As protein: CAWRGQGNTGELFF.

This clone was seen a single time. The rearrangement links TRBV4-1 to TRBJ2-1; no definite D call. V lost 4 bases, J lost 6 bases, and 7 bases lay in between. The CDR3 is made up of 12 amino acids. CDR1 and CDR2 (germline): MGHRA, YSYEKL. The DNA for the CDR3 is TGCGCCAGCAGCCCCAGGTCCAATGAGCAGTTCTTC. This sequence encodes CASSPRSNEQFF.

This chain uses TRBV27 with TRBJ2-7; 8 bases are a match to TRBD2. Per the germline V gene, CDR1 is MNHEY and CDR2 is SMNVEV (reference sequence). After removal of 4 bases from V and 2 bases from J, the junction contained 4 bases not matched to a gene. This CDR3 comprises 14 residues. Here the CDR3 DNA reads TGTGCCAGCAGTTCCCTAGCGGGTCCCTACGAGCAGTACTTC. Its protein product is CASSSLAGPYEQYF.

The CDR3 DNA is TGTGCCAGCATTCCCTCAGGGACTAGCGGGAATGGGGTACTTTCCTCTGGGGCCAACGTCCTGACTTTC. This encodes CASIPSGTSGNGVLSSGANVLTF. This chain links TRBV2 with TRBJ2-6; 13 bases map to TRBD2. The length of the CDR3 is 23 residues. Germline V gives CDR1 SNHLY, CDR2 FYNNEI. V lost 7 bases, J lost 0 bases, and 21 bases stayed unmatched.

This clone was counted a few times. This chain's CDR3 is CAWRAGNTEAFF. CDR3 sequence (DNA): TGTGCCTGGAGGGCGGGGAACACTGAAGCTTTCTTT. The chain combines TRBV30 with TRBJ1-1; D gene uncertain. The CDR3 has 12 residues. The V gene lost 3 bases and the J gene lost 1 base, with 6 bases spanning the gap. Germline CDR1 GTSNPN, CDR2 SVGIG (reference sequence).